These 19 T cell receptor beta chains were sequenced from one sample in a study of blood T cells in healthy people across ages. Next came a second PCR, run for 7 to 11 cycles, which used a sample-barcoded 5' primer along with a J-beta primer mix. TCRdb processed the 5' RACE reads anew with MiXCR; each CDR3 protein has one entry. The sample has 980,000 or so distinct CDR3 sequences, about 48% seen once. Sequencing was performed on blood. The origin of the receptors is a man under 40 in good health.

The table lists this clonotype with a few counts. A much more abundant neighbour one base away suggests this may be a read error. The V call is TRBV6-4, the J call TRBJ2-1, with 12 bases identical to TRBD1. The J call may be in error: the DNA end matches TRBJ2-7 better. CDR3 length: 15 residues. Germline V gives CDR1 MRHNA, CDR2 SNTAGT. The DNA for the CDR3 is TGTGCCAGCAGTGACGGGACAGGGGGCTACAATGAGCAGTACTTC. This sequence encodes CASSDGTGGYNEQYF.

This rearrangement joins TRBV27 to TRBJ2-7; 13 nucleotides align to TRBD2. The CDR3 spans 15 residues. Trimming at V came to 8 bases and at J to 1 base, leaving 5 bases not matched to a gene. CDR1 and CDR2 from the germline V gene are MNHEY and SMNVEV (reference sequence). The CDR3 DNA follows: TGTGCCAGCCGAAGGGGACTAGCGGGGTCCTACGAGCAGTACTTC. Translating gives CASRRGLAGSYEQYF.

This clonotype was seen only a few times. The rearrangement joins TRBV7-9 to TRBJ2-3; 8 bases align to TRBD1. This CDR3 has 15 residues. Germline values: CDR1 SEHNR, CDR2 FQNEAQ (reference sequence). V dropped 5 bases and J dropped 1; count of bases not matched to a gene: 5. CDR3 in amino acids: CASSRLGQGTDTQYF. The DNA of the CDR3 is TGTGCCAGCAGCCGACTGGGACAGGGCACAGATACGCAGTATTTT.

The chain combines TRBV2 with TRBJ1-2; D is undetermined. This CDR3 contains 13 residues. Germline assignment: CDR1 SNHLY and CDR2 FYNNEI. Trimming removed 7 bases at V and 8 bases at J, with 17 bases between. The CDR3 spells CASTHPRVRGYTF. The CDR3 region has the DNA TGTGCCAGCACTCACCCGAGGGTACGAGGCTACACCTTC.

The rearrangement joins TRBV20-1 to TRBJ2-7, with 8 positions matching TRBD1. J lost 5 bases, V lost 5 bases, and 14 bases had no gene match. The CDR3 has 15 residues. Per germline, CDR1 DFQATT and CDR2 SNEGSKA (reference sequence). CDR3 loop: CSADQISGQEDEQYF. As DNA, the CDR3 is TGCAGTGCTGATCAAATATCGGGACAGGAGGACGAGCAGTACTTC.

The chain joins TRBV6-2 or TRBV6-3 to TRBJ2-3; TRBD2 aligns across 12 bases. The germline V gene encodes CDR1 MNHEY and CDR2 SVGEGT. Trimming at V came to 8 bases and at J to 0 bases, leaving 9 bases not matched to a gene. This CDR3 region has 17 residues. The CDR3 coding sequence is TGTGCCAGCTCTAGCGGGGGGGATGCCTCTAGCACAGATACGCAGTATTTT. As protein: CASSSGGDASSTDTQYF.

This clonotype was seen a few times. The V and J genes are TRBV5-1 and TRBJ2-7; maybe TRBD1 (6 bases). From germline, CDR1 is SGHRS and CDR2 YFSETQ. V was trimmed by 8 bases and J by 0 bases, leaving 15 bases between them. The CDR3 length is 14 residues. CDR3 nucleotide sequence: TGCGCCAGTTCGGTAGGGGACACCTCCTACGAGCAGTACTTC. This translates into CASSVGDTSYEQYF.

Written as DNA, the CDR3 is TGTGCCAGCAGCCAAGATGGGGCCAGGCAGTACTTC. This encodes CASSQDGARQYF. The chain employs TRBV4-2 and TRBJ2-7, with a tentative D call TRBD1 (5 bases). Germline-derived CDR1 and CDR2 are LGHNA and YNFKEQ. The V gene lost 0 bases and the J gene lost 9 bases, with 9 bases spanning the gap. This CDR3 contains 12 residues.

This clonotype was counted only a few times. The chain couples TRBV6-1 to TRBJ1-2; 9 bases match TRBD1. This CDR3 contains 14 residues. Trimming removed 7 bases from V and 7 bases from J; junction bases left unmatched: 10. CDR1 and CDR2 from the germline V gene are MNHNS and SASEGT. As DNA, the CDR3 is TGTGCCAGCACTCAGGGGGGACAGGGTCTTGGCTACACCTTC. Protein sequence: CASTQGGQGLGYTF.

This chain joins TRBV6-1 and TRBJ1-5; D not certain. This CDR3 contains 14 residues. The V end lost 3 bases, the J end lost 3 bases, and 9 bases lay between the germline ends. Germline values: CDR1 MNHNS, CDR2 SASEGT. The CDR3 DNA reads TGTGCCAGCAGTGAGGTACCGGTCAATCAGCCCCAGCATTTT. Residues: CASSEVPVNQPQHF.

This clonotype was observed a handful of times. The chain employs TRBV6-2 or TRBV6-3 and TRBJ2-4, with 7 bases matching TRBD1. V shed 6 bases and J 0 bases; nucleotides not matched to a gene: 11. From germline, CDR1 is MNHEY and CDR2 SVGEGT. This CDR3 contains 17 residues. The CDR3 is CASSPLWGQIAKNIQYF. In DNA, the CDR3 is TGTGCCAGCAGCCCACTCTGGGGACAGATAGCCAAAAACATTCAGTACTTC.

There are a few counts of this clonotype. One end of the junction does not line up with germline, which may come from a read error. The genes are TRBV9 and TRBJ2-1, with TRBD2 identical over 15 bases. The length of the CDR3 is 19 residues. CDR1 SGDLS and CDR2 YYNGEE come from the germline V gene. The CDR3 protein is CASSAGTSGGPSSYNERFF. CDR3 coding DNA: TGTGCCAGCAGCGCCGGGACTAGCGGGGGGCCGAGCTCCTACAATGAGCGGTTCTTC.

In its sample, this clonotype was seen many times. V is TRBV6-6 and J is TRBJ2-7; D is possibly TRBD1 (5 bases). The CDR3 runs to 15 residues. Germline lookup yields CDR1 MNHNY and CDR2 SVGAGI (reference sequence). Deletions cut 2 bases from V and 0 bases from J, with 11 bases between. CDR3 protein: CASSYPQQGSYEQYF. The CDR3 DNA follows: TGTGCCAGCAGTTACCCCCAGCAGGGCTCCTACGAGCAGTACTTC.

V and J are TRBV6-6 and TRBJ2-2; D gene unclear. V dropped 2 bases and J dropped 8 bases, with 9 bases sitting between them. Germline V gives CDR1 MNHNY, CDR2 SVGAGI (reference sequence). The CDR3 covers 13 residues. CDR3 nucleotides: TGTGCCAGCAGTTACCCACGTGAGGGGGAGCTGTTTTTT. Protein sequence: CASSYPREGELFF.

This clonotype was counted a few times. The rearrangement joins TRBV9 to TRBJ2-7; TRBD1 matches at 12 bases. The CDR3 runs to 15 residues. J lost 3 bases, V lost 4 bases, and 5 bases had no gene match. CDR1 SGDLS and CDR2 YYNGEE come from the germline V gene. Here the CDR3 DNA reads TGTGCCAGCAGCCCGGGACAGGGGGCTTTCTACGAGCAGTACTTC. This sequence encodes CASSPGQGAFYEQYF. Full variable domain (outside the CDR3, taken from reference TRBV9 and TRBJ2-7): DSGVTQTPKHLITATGQRVTLRCSPRSGDLSVYWYQQSLDQGLQFLIQYYNGEERAKGNILERFSAQQFPDLHSELNLSSLELGDSALYFCASSPGQGAFYEQYFGPGTRLTVT.

This clonotype was detected only a few times. This chain joins TRBV29-1 and TRBJ2-7; 7 nucleotides line up with TRBD2. Germline values: CDR1 SQVTM, CDR2 ANQGSEA. The CDR3 contains 12 residues. V trimming: 1 base; J trimming: 4 bases; junction bases outside the gene matches: 1. The CDR3 sequence is CSVEVGGYEQYF. CDR3 DNA: TGCAGCGTTGAAGTGGGAGGGTACGAGCAGTACTTC.

The chain carries TRBV4-2 and TRBJ2-1; 11 bases map to TRBD2. J lost 10 bases, V lost 1 base, and 12 bases had no gene match. Looked up from germline, CDR1 is LGHNA and CDR2 is YNFKEQ. The CDR3 covers 17 residues. The CDR3 loop is CASSQGLGSGGAVEQFF. The CDR3 nucleotides read TGTGCCAGCAGCCAAGGGTTGGGTAGCGGGGGGGCTGTGGAGCAGTTCTTC.

The CDR3 sequence: CASSRQRGSTDTQYF. The CDR3 DNA reads TGTGCCAGCAGCCGCCAGCGGGGAAGCACAGATACGCAGTATTTT. The V call is TRBV3-1, the J call TRBJ2-3; 7 positions agree with TRBD2. This CDR3 is 15 amino acids long. Germline V gene lookup returns CDR1 LGHDT and CDR2 YNNKEL (reference sequence). V lost 4 bases to trimming and J lost 0 bases; unmatched junction nucleotides: 4.

The chain couples TRBV7-2 to TRBJ2-5, with D unclear. This CDR3 spans 14 amino acids. Germline V gives CDR1 SGHTA, CDR2 FQGNSA. The V end was cut by 2 bases, the J end by 2 bases, with 9 bases between. As DNA, the CDR3 is TGTGCCAGCAGCTTATTCGCAGAGCAAGAGACCCAGTACTTC. This encodes CASSLFAEQETQYF.